A single sample is the source of the 11 T cell receptor beta chains below, sequenced in a study of T-cell memory formation after mild COVID-19. TCRdb processed the 5' RACE reads anew with MiXCR; each CDR3 protein has one entry. The data hold about 350,000 distinct CDR3 sequences, with about 13% observed a single time. Sequences were obtained from PBMCs or a T cell subset sorted from them (not recorded which). The receptors come from a man younger than 35 who had mild COVID-19 (a few samples of this study predate the infection). Cell type and time point are not known.

The chain combines TRBV11-2 with TRBJ2-3; the D gene is possibly TRBD1 (5 bases). The germline V gene has CDR1 SGHAT and CDR2 FQNNGV. The CDR3 extends over 17 amino acids. Trimming pared 0 bases from V and 2 bases from J, leaving 15 bases between. The CDR3: CASSLEWQGITTDTQYF. The CDR3 bases are TGTGCCAGCAGCTTAGAGTGGCAGGGCATAACCACAGATACGCAGTATTTT.

On this clonotype itself: One base away lies a much larger clone, so this may be a sequencing read error. The chain combines TRBV6-5 with TRBJ1-1; D unresolved. Germline V CDR1 and CDR2: MNHEY, SVGAGI. The CDR3 is 13 amino acids. Between the trimmed V and J ends, which lost 6 bases and 1 base, there was a span of 9 bases. CDR3 DNA sequence: TGTGCCAGCAGATTAAGACAGAACACTGAAGCTTTCTTT. As protein: CASRLRQNTEAFF.

Many counts were recorded for this clonotype. This rearrangement joins TRBV7-6 to TRBJ2-3; D is unresolved. The CDR3 length is 12 residues. Germline lookup yields CDR1 SGHVS and CDR2 FNYEAQ. The V and J ends lost 0 bases and 6 bases respectively, with 4 bases between them. The CDR3: CASSLAFDTQYF. The CDR3 DNA reads TGTGCCAGCAGCTTAGCGTTTGATACGCAGTATTTT.

The table lists this clonotype with many counts. The chain has TRBV4-3 and TRBJ1-2; weak D call: TRBD1 (5 bases). The CDR3 is 14 residues long. The V gene's germline CDR1 is LGHNA and CDR2 YSLEER. Trimming stripped 0 bases from V and 5 bases from J, with 10 bases between. The CDR3 bases are TGCGCCAGCAGCCAAGAGAGCAGGGCGTATGGCTACACCTTC. Translation gives CASSQESRAYGYTF.

In its sample, this clonotype was seen many times. The rearrangement joins TRBV12-3 or TRBV12-4 to TRBJ2-5; TRBD2 agrees at 12 bases. Germline trimming cut 4 bases from V and 2 bases from J; bases unmatched to any gene: 2. The CDR3 is 15 residues long. The CDR3 bases are TGTGCCAGCAGTTCGACTAGCGGGGGACAAGAGACCCAGTACTTC. Translating it yields CASSSTSGGQETQYF.

The chain couples TRBV24-1 to TRBJ2-3, with 8 bases aligning to TRBD1. The CDR3 has 15 residues. Trimming removed 4 bases from V and 6 bases from J; junction bases left unmatched: 8. Germline V gene lookup returns CDR1 KGHDR and CDR2 SFDVKD. This chain's CDR3 is CATSDRTGTGDTQYF. CDR3 DNA sequence: TGTGCCACCAGTGACCGGACAGGGACCGGCGATACGCAGTATTTT.

This clonotype has just one count. This CDR3 is CASSHRVLNTEAFF. DNA for the CDR3: TGTGCCAGCAGTCACAGGGTCCTGAACACTGAAGCTTTCTTT. The J gene is TRBJ1-1, the V gene TRBV12-3 or TRBV12-4, with a possible D match to TRBD1 (6 bases). Trimming cost V 5 bases and J 0 bases, with 10 bases left between them. This CDR3 contains 14 residues.

This clonotype was counted many times. This chain joins TRBV7-9 and TRBJ2-5, with D possibly TRBD2 on 5 matching bases. The germline V gene encodes CDR1 SEHNR and CDR2 FQNEAQ (reference sequence). The CDR3 covers 16 residues. V lost 5 bases and J lost 7, with 23 bases in between. CDR3 coding DNA: TGTGCCAGCAGCCCATCTGGACTGTACCTCCGGGGGACCCAGTACTTC. As protein: CASSPSGLYLRGTQYF.

This clonotype turned up a few times. The chain uses TRBV27 and TRBJ1-2; D call uncertain. V was cut by 3 bases and J by 4 bases, with 9 bases left in between. The germline V gene encodes CDR1 MNHEY and CDR2 SMNVEV (reference sequence). The CDR3 contains 13 residues. CDR3 nucleotides: TGTGCCAGCAGTTTTGGCAGCTCCTATGGCTACACCTTC. Its protein product is CASSFGSSYGYTF.

This clonotype showed up just a few times. The rearrangement uses TRBV29-1 and TRBJ2-7, with 9 nucleotides matching TRBD1. Trimming removed 8 bases from V and 2 bases from J; junction bases left unmatched: 13. Germline V gene lookup returns CDR1 SQVTM and CDR2 ANQGSEA. The length of the CDR3 is 15 residues. CDR3 amino acids: CSIWVGQGTTYEQYF. Written as DNA, the CDR3 is TGCAGCATTTGGGTGGGACAGGGAACCACCTACGAGCAGTACTTC.

This clonotype turned up a few times. The chain employs TRBV6-6 and TRBJ1-2; 7 bases match TRBD1. Per germline, CDR1 MNHNY and CDR2 SVGAGI (reference sequence). This CDR3 has 14 residues. Losses at the gene ends were 5 bases for V and 5 bases for J; bases not matched to a gene: 8. DNA for the CDR3: TGTGCCAGCAGTCCGACAGGGCCCGAGTATGGCTACACCTTC. Translation gives CASSPTGPEYGYTF.